The entry below describes one TCR beta chain. Its antigen is as yet unknown. The record originates from a study of T cell clonotyping in hematopoietic cell transplantation. The CDR3 runs 14 residues. J was trimmed by 2 bases and V by 7 bases; bases with no gene match: 6. CDR1 SGHTA and CDR2 FQGNSA come from the germline V gene. The repertoire was sequenced with immunoSEQ multiplex PCR; TCRdb's copy has only in-frame clones and lacks some. Altogether about 8,000 clones are present, 81% being singletons, with the ten largest covering about 5%. Blood collection times were about day -28 and days 30, 100, 180 posttransplant. General study points: Pathologically expanded recipient clonotypes increased progressively from day 30 to day 180 as diversity fell. Without cell sorting, CD4 versus CD8 contributions remain unresolved. Few recipient clonotypes overlapped donors; over 95% were de novo at given depth.

The sequencing used peripheral blood mononuclear cells, collected 180 days after allogeneic stem cell transplant. The receptor was isolated from a female patient aged 50-59 years who had an allogeneic stem cell transplant from an unrelated donor, so the T cells may come from the graft donor. Some clones in this sample may be carry-over from other donors' samples. The rearrangement joins TRBV7-2 to TRBJ2-3; the match to TRBD2 covers 7 bases. The CDR3 sequence: CASKGLGSTDTQYF. The DNA of the CDR3 is TGTGCCAGCAAAGGACTAGGGTCCACAGATACGCAGTATTTT.